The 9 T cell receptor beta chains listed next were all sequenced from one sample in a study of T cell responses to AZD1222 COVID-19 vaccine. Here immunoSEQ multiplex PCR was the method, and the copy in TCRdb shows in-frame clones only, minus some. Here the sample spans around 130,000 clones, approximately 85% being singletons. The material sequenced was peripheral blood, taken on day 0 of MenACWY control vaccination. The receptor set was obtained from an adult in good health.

CDR3 sequence (DNA): TGTGCCTGGGGGACAGGAGGCGGCTACACCTTC. This codes for CAWGTGGGYTF. The chain recombines TRBV30 with TRBJ1-2; 8 nucleotides line up with TRBD1. The CDR3 length is 11 residues. Trimming took 5 bases from V and 8 from J; bases not matched to a gene: 4. Germline values: CDR1 GTSNPN, CDR2 SVGIG (reference sequence).

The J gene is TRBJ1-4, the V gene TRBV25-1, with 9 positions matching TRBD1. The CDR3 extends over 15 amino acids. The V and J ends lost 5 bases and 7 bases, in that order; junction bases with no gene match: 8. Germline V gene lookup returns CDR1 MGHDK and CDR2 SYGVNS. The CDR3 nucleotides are TGTGCCAGCAGTTCGGTCGGGACAGGGATTGAAAAACTGTTTTTT. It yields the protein CASSSVGTGIEKLFF.

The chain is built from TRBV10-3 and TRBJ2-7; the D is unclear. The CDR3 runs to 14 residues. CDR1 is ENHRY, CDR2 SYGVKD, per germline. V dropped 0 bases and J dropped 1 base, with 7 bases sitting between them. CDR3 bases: TGTGCCATCAGTGAGTCGATTATTTCCTACGAGCAGTACTTC. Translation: CAISESIISYEQYF.

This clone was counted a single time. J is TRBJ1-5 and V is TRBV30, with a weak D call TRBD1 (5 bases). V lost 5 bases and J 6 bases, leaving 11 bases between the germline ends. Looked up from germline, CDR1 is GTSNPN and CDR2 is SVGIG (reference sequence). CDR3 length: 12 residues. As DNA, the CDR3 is TGTGCCTGGTCTTCGGGACGTCAGCCCCAGCATTTT. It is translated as CAWSSGRQPQHF.

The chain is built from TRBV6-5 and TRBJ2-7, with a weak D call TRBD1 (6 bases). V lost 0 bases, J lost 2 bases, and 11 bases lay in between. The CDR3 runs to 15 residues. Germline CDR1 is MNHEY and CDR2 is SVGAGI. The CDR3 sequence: CASSYSRDITYEQYF. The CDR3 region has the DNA TGTGCCAGCAGTTACTCCCGGGACATAACCTACGAGCAGTACTTC.

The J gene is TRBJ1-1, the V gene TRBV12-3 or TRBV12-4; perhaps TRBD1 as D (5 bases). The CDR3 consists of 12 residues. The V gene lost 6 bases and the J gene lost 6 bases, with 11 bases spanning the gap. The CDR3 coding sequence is TGTGCCAGCAGCGACGGGGGACCTGAAGCTTTCTTT. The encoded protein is CASSDGGPEAFF.

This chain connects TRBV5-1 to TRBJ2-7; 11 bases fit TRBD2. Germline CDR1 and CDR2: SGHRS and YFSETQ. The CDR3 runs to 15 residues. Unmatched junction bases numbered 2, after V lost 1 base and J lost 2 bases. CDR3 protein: CASSLLGLAAYEQYF. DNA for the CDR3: TGCGCCAGCAGCTTGCTGGGACTAGCGGCCTACGAGCAGTACTTC.

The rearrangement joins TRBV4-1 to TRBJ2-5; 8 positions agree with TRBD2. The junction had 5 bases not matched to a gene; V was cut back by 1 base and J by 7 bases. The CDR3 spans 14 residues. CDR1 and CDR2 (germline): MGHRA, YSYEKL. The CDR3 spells CASSQGLREGTQYF. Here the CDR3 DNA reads TGCGCCAGCAGCCAAGGCTTACGGGAGGGGACCCAGTACTTC.

The CDR3 here is CASSERGNTGELFF. In DNA form, the CDR3 reads TGTGCCAGCAGCGAGCGGGGGAACACCGGGGAGCTGTTTTTT. The V gene is TRBV7-2, the J gene TRBJ2-2, with TRBD2 matching 7 bases. V was clipped by 5 bases and J by 1 base; unmatched bases: 1. The CDR3 length is 14 residues. Germline CDR1 reads SGHTA; CDR2 reads FQGNSA.